This TCR beta chain stems from a study of CD8 T cells in ankylosing spondylitis. Whole-study results and caveats: Some motif variants were previously reported in reactive arthritis synovial fluid and blood. Reported data indicate significant enrichment of disease-linked clones within matched ankylosing spondylitis synovial fluid. A TCR beta motif made of several highly homologous variants seemed typical of ankylosing spondylitis blood.

As the method for making TCR beta libraries, quantitative 5'-RACE with molecular barcodes was used. TCRdb re-analysed the 5' RACE reads in MiXCR, keeping a single row per CDR3 protein. The sample consists of more than 400,000 distinct CDR3 sequences, approximately 5% of them appearing once. This clonotype was counted many times. The antigen remains undetermined. The junction had 4 bases not matched to a gene; V was cut back by 7 bases and J by 3 bases. Germline V CDR1 and CDR2: SNHLY, FYNNEI. The CDR3 runs to 13 residues. The genes are TRBV2 and TRBJ2-3, with 7 bases aligning to TRBD2. Sequencing input: blood, either unsorted or a sorted T cell fraction (not recorded which). This TCR derives from a male donor with ankylosing spondylitis. DNA of the CDR3: TGTGCCAGCAACGGACTAGGTACAGATACGCAGTATTTT. It is translated as CASNGLGTDTQYF.